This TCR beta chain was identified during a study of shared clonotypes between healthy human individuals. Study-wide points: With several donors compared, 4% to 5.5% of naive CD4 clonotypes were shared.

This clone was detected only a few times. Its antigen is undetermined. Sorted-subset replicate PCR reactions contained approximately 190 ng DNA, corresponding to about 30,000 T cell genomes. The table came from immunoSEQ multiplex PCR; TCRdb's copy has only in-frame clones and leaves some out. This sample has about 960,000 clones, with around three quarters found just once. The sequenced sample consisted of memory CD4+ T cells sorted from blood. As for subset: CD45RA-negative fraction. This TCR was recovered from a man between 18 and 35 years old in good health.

The CDR3 is CSVRTKETQYF. CDR3 bases: TGCAGCGTGCGAACTAAAGAGACCCAGTACTTC. The chain uses TRBV29-1 and TRBJ2-5; D call uncertain. CDR3 length: 11 residues. Germline CDR1 reads SQVTM; CDR2 reads ANQGSEA. The V end lost 6 bases, the J end lost 3 bases, and 8 bases lay between the germline ends.